The rows below give T cell receptor beta chains drawn from one sample of a study of T-cell reconstitution after alpha-beta-depleted transplantation in children. TCRdb independently ran MiXCR on the PCR reads; one entry per CDR3 protein. The sample holds 700,000 to 950,000 distinct CDR3 sequences, roughly 16% seen once. Material: PBMCs, mostly from graft donor cells, obtained 360 days after TCRalphabeta/CD19-depleted stem cell transplant. These receptors were collected from a male patient younger than 18 who had a stem cell transplant for acute lymphoblastic leukemia, so the T cells may come from the graft donor. The conserved cysteine and the conserved F or W are not part of the CDR3 here.

TRBV9	ASSSRLAGLHNEQF
TRBV6-5	ASSYSAPQNNEQF
TRBV9	ASSVGGHNTQY
TRBV6-1	ASRGQGTLNTGELF
TRBV5-1	ASSLDGLGRNNEQF
TRBV20-1	SAVQGARWPNTEAF
TRBV9	ASSAGLAGKNEQF
TRBV7-9	ASSSYRGMNTEAF
TRBV12-3/TRBV12-4	ASSHGQGLNTEAF
TRBV9	ASSAMPGTSGRNEQF
TRBV14	ASSQVRAGVQF
TRBV19	ASDDDNEQF
TRBV7-3	ASSPLPVDRAASTDTQY
TRBV4-1	ASSHLRLAGAFYNEQF
TRBV5-4	ASAANTGELF
TRBV4-2	ASSRRTSGHYEQY
TRBV12-3/TRBV12-4	ASSYTSIYGYT
TRBV18	ASSPPWGRESYNEQF
TRBV5-1	ASRASSLGVFNNEQF
TRBV6-4	ASSDRAGAFTDTQY
TRBV9	ASSVGGTGKDTEAF
TRBV4-1	ASSQSLRGVLYNEQF
TRBV12-3/TRBV12-4	ASSLALRLADTQY
TRBV3-1	ASSQGAVGQQY
TRBV25-1	ASSPGTHYGYT
TRBV29-1	SAASGLAGRAVTGELF
TRBV7-9	ASSLEYRILYNEQF
TRBV11-1	ASSLPGDLAGVSSRELF
TRBV20-1	SARAGRNTDTQY
TRBV5-6	ASTLRGSSGANVLT
TRBV5-1	ASSLGRFGRVNYNSPLH
TRBV25-1	ASSELETAGETQY
TRBV11-1	ASSRQEFYEQY
TRBV5-1	ASSLGRAHIRTDTQY
TRBV5-6	ASSFFGQGDFRQF
TRBV29-1	SVERRNSYNEQF
TRBV20-1	SATQGARQTQY
TRBV27	ASSWRSWDQETQY
TRBV18	ASSPRVTETQY
TRBV11-2	ASSFDSYSYEQY
TRBV9	ASSPSAGWRGNEQY
TRBV10-1	ASSDGLAGGFSNEQF
TRBV27	ASRSTGGGQPQH
TRBV5-1	ASSWMTSGQTQY
TRBV27	ASSQGAGSYNEQF
TRBV9	ASSEKRSGANVLT
TRBV15	ATSRDVVGYT
TRBV15	ATSRVMRELNTEAF
TRBV20-1	SARVLVAGGPWETQY
TRBV5-6	ASSGVAAQYLEQF
TRBV7-9	ASSSTKALMNTEAF
TRBV28	ASSLESRGTSYEQY
TRBV19	ASSLGRAEAF
TRBV3-1	ASTFLAATTSTDTQY
TRBV4-1	ASSQDRARVGEQY
TRBV7-6	ASSLYSGTTGNEQF
TRBV11-2	ASSLQGRASYNEQF